Given below is one T cell receptor (beta chain) in context. What it binds is unknown. The junction shows a germline mismatch at one end, possibly a read error. Profiles of TCR beta VDJ and CDR3 were generated from a genomic DNA template. One entry per CDR3 protein, called by TCRdb with MiXCR from the reads. Among roughly 38,000 distinct CDR3 sequences listed, about 77% were seen once. The data originate from a study of CD8+CD57+ T cells in acquired aplastic anemia. Study-wide points: Patients and controls had CD8+ Simpson's diversity values that were not significantly distinct. Overlapping CD8+ CDR3 repertoires of patients and controls contained some 30 shared sequences.

This CDR3 has 14 amino acids. Germline CDR1 SGHAT, CDR2 FQDESV (reference sequence). The sample was sorted CD4+, CD8+, or CD8+CD57+ T cells (not recorded which) from PBMCs. The sequence came from a human donor in good health, serving as a control. This chain connects TRBV11-1 to TRBJ2-1, with no clear D. The DNA of the CDR3 is TGTGCCAGCATCCCTCCGGCGTCCTACATTGAGCAGTTCTTC. This sequence encodes CASIPPASYIEQFF.